The clone carrying this T cell receptor beta chain was seen only once. The data were taken from a study of blood T cell repertoires in COVID-19. The data were produced by immunoSEQ multiplex PCR, yet TCRdb's version contains in-frame clones alone and is incomplete. Here the sample spans some 240,000 clones, about 80% being singletons. Germline V gene data show CDR1 as GTSNPN and CDR2 as SVGIG (reference sequence). The CDR3 runs 14 residues. Trimming took off 1 base at V and 2 bases at J, with 11 bases between the two ends. The sequenced material came from peripheral blood. The chain links TRBV30 to TRBJ1-2, with a possible D match to TRBD1 (6 bases). This TCR was sampled from an elderly woman with acute or convalescent COVID-19. CDR3 in amino acids: CAWSEDSQNYGYTF. DNA for the CDR3: TGTGCCTGGAGTGAGGACAGCCAAAACTATGGCTACACCTTC.